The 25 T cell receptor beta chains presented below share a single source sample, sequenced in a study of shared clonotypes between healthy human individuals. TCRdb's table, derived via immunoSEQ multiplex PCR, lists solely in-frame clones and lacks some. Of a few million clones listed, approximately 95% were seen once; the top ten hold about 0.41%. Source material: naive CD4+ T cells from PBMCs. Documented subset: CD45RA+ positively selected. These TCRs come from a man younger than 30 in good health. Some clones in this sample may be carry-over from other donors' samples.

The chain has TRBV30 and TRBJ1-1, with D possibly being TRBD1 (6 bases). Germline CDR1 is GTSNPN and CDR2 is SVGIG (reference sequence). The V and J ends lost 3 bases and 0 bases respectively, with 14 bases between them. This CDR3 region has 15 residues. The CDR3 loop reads CAWRREQGLNTEAFF. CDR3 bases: TGTGCCTGGAGAAGGGAACAGGGTCTGAACACTGAAGCTTTCTTT. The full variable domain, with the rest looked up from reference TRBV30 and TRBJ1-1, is SQTIHQWPATLVQPVGSPLSLECTVEGTSNPNLYWYRQAAGRGLQLLFYSVGIGQISSEVPQNLSASRPQDRQFILSSKKLLLSDSGFYLCAWRREQGLNTEAFFGQGTRLTVV.

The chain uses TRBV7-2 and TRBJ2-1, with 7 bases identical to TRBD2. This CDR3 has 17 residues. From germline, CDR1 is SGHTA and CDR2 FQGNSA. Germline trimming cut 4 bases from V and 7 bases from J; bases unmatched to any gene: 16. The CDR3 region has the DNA TGTGCCAGCAGCTCCCTTCGGGGCGGGAGAATTGGTAATGAGCAGTTCTTC. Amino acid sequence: CASSSLRGGRIGNEQFF.

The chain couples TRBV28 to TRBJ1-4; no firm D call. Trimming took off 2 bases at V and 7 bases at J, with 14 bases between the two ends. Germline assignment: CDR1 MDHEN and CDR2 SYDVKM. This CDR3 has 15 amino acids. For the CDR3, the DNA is TGTGCCAGCAGTTTAGGCGCTATCGGGAGTGAAAAACTGTTTTTT. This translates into CASSLGAIGSEKLFF. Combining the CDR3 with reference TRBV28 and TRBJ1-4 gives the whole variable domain DVKVTQSSRYLVKRTGEKVFLECVQDMDHENMFWYRQDPGLGLRLIYFSYDVKMKEKGDIPEGYSVSREKKERFSLILESASTNQTSMYLCASSLGAIGSEKLFFGSGTQLSVL.

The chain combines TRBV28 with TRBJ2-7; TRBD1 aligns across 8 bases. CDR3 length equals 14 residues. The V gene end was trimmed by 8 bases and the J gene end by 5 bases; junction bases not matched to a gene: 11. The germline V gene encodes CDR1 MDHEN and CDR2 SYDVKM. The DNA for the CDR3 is TGTGCCAGCCCACCGCAGGGGGCGGCCCACGAGCAGTACTTC. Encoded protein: CASPPQGAAHEQYF.

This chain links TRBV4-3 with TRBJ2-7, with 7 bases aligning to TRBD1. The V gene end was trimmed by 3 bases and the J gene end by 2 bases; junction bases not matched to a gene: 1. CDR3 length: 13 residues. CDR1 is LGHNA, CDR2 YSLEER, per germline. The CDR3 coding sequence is TGCGCCAGCAGCCACGGGACAGCCTACGAGCAGTACTTC. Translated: CASSHGTAYEQYF.

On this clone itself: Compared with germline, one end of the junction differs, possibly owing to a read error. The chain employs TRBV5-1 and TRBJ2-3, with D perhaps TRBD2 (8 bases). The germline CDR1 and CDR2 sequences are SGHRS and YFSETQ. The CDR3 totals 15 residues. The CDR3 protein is CASSFGREGADMQYF. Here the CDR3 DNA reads TGCGCCAGCAGCTTCGGACGGGAGGGGGCAGATATGCAGTATTTT.

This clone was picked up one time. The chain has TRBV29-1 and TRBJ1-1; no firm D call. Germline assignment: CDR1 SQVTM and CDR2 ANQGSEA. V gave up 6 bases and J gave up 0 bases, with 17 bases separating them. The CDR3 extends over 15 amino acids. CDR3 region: CSVKSVGILNTEAFF. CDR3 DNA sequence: TGCAGCGTGAAATCCGTCGGGATCCTGAACACTGAAGCTTTCTTT.

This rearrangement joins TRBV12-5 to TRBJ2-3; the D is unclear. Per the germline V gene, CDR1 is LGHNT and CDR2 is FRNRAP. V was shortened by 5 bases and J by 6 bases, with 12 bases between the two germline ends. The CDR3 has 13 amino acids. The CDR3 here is CASGGVNEDTQYF. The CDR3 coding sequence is TGTGCTAGTGGTGGCGTGAATGAGGATACGCAGTATTTT. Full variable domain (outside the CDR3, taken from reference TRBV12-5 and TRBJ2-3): DARVTQTPRHKVTEMGQEVTMRCQPILGHNTVFWYRQTMMQGLELLAYFRNRAPLDDSGMPKDRFSAEMPDATLATLKIQPSEPRDSAVYFCASGGVNEDTQYFGPGTRLTVL.

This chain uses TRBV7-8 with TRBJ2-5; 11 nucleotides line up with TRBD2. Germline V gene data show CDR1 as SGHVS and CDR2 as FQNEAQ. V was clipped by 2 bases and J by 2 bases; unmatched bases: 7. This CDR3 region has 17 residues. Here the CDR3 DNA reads TGTGCCAGCAGCTTATCCCCTAGCGGGAGGCGGCAAGAGACCCAGTACTTC. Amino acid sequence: CASSLSPSGRRQETQYF.

In DNA, the CDR3 is TGTGCCTGGAGCCCCCTAGAACGGGAGCAGTTCTTC. It specifies CAWSPLEREQFF. The chain recombines TRBV30 with TRBJ2-1; D unresolved. CDR3 length: 12 amino acids. Deletions cut 3 bases from V and 10 bases from J, with 13 bases between. Germline CDR1 and CDR2: GTSNPN and SVGIG (reference sequence).

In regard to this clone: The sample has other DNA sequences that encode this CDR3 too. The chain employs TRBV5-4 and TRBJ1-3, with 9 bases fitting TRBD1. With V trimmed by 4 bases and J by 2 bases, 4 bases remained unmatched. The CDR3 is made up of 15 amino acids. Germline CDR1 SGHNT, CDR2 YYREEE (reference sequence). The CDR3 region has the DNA TGTGCCAGCAGCAGGGGGACAGGGCCTGGAAACACCATATATTTT. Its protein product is CASSRGTGPGNTIYF.

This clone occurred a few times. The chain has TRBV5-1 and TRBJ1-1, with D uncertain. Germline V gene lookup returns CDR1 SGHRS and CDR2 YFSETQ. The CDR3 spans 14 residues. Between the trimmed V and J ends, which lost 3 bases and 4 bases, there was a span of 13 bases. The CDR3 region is CASSSSGFATEAFF. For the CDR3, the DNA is TGCGCCAGCAGCTCGTCGGGGTTTGCCACTGAAGCTTTCTTT.

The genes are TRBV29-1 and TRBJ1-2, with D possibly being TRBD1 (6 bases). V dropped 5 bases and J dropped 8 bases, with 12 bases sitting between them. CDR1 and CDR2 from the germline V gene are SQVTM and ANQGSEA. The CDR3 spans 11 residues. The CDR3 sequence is CSVLQGDGYTF. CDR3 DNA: TGCAGCGTTTTACAGGGAGACGGCTACACCTTC.

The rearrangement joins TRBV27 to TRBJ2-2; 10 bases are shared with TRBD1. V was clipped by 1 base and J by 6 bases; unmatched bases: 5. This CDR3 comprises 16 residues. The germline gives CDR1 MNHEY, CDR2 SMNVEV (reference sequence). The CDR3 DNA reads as TGTGCCAGCAGTTTATTACCGGGACAGGGGTCCGGGGAGCTGTTTTTT. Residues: CASSLLPGQGSGELFF.

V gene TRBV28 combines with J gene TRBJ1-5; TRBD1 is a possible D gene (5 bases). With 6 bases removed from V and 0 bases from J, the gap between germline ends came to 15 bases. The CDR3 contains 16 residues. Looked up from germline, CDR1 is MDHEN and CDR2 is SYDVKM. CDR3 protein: CASSPRRDGSNQPQHF. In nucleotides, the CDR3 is TGTGCCAGCAGCCCCCGACGGGACGGTAGCAATCAGCCCCAGCATTTT.

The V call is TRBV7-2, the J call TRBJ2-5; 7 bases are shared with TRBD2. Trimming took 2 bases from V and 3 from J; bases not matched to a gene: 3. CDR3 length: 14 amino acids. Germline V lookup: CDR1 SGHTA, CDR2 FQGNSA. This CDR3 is CASSLSGMEETQYF. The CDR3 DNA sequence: TGTGCCAGCAGCTTAAGCGGGATGGAAGAGACCCAGTACTTC.

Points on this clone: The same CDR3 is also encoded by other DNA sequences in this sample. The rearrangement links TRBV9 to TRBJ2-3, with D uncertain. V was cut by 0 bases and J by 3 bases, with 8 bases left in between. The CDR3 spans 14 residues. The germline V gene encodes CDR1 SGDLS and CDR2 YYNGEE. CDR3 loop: CASSVASSTDTQYF. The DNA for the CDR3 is TGTGCCAGCAGCGTAGCTAGTTCAACAGATACGCAGTATTTT.

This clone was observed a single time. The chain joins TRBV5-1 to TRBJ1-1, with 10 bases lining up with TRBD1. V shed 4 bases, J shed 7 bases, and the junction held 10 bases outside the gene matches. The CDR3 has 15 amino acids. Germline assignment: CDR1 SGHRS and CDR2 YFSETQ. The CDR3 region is CASSPWDRGFSEAFF. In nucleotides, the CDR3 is TGCGCCAGCAGCCCGTGGGACAGGGGATTTAGTGAAGCTTTCTTT.

The CDR3 region is CASSRGIGSRSYNEQFF. The CDR3 coding sequence is TGCGCCAGCAGCCGGGGCATCGGGAGTCGGTCCTACAATGAGCAGTTCTTC. The chain combines TRBV4-3 with TRBJ2-1, with D tentatively TRBD2 (6 bases). The CDR3 sequence is 17 residues long. Germline CDR1 is LGHNA and CDR2 is YSLEER. V shed 4 bases and J shed 1 base, with 17 bases lying between them.

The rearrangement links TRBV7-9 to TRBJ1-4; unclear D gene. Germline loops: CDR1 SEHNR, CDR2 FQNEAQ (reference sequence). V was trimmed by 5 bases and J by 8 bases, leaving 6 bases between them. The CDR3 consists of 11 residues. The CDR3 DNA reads TGTGCCAGCAGCACAACCGAAAAACTGTTTTTT. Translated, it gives CASSTTEKLFF.

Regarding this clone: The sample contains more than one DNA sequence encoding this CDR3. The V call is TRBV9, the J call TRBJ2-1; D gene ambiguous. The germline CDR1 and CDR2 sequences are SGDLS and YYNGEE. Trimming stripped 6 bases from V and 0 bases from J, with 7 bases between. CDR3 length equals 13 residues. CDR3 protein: CASTRDSYNEQFF. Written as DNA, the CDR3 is TGTGCCAGCACTAGGGACTCCTACAATGAGCAGTTCTTC.

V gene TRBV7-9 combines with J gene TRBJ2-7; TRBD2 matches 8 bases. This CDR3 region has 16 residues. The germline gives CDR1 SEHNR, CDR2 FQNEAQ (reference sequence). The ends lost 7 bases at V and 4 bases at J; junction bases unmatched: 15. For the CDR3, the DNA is TGTGCCAGCACCATCTGGGGAAGCGGGAGTCGGTACGAGCAGTACTTC. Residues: CASTIWGSGSRYEQYF.

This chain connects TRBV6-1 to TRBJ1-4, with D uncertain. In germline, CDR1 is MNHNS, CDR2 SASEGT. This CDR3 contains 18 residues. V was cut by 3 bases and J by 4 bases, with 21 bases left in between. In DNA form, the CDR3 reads TGTGCCAGCAGTGAGATGCAAAGATCCATAGGGTATAATGAAAAACTGTTTTTT. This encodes CASSEMQRSIGYNEKLFF.

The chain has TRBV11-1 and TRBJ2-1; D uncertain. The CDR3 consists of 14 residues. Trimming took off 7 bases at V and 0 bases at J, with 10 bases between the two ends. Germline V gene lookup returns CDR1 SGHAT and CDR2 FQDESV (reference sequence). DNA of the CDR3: TGTGCCAGCACCTCATGGGGCTCCTACAATGAGCAGTTCTTC. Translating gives CASTSWGSYNEQFF.

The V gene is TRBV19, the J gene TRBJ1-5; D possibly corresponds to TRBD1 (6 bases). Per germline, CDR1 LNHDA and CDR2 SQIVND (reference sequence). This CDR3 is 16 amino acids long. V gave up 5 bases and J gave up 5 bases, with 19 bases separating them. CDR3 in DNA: TGTGCCAGTAGTCCGCCCGGGGGGCGCGTCGATCAGCCCCAGCATTTT. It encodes CASSPPGGRVDQPQHF.